This T cell receptor (beta chain) was documented in a study of regulatory T cells in long-lasting Graves disease. The study's findings and limits: Repertoires from persistent disease leaned toward TRBV28, TRBJ1-2 and TRBJ2-5.

Library construction for TCR beta used iRepertoire HTBI primers and Arm-PCR of CDR3 regions. TCRdb reanalysed the multiplex PCR reads using MiXCR and keeps one entry per CDR3 protein. The repertoire holds 500,000 or so distinct CDR3 sequences, with more than 15% as singletons. A note on this clonotype: The antigen is unknown.

The CDR3 sequence is 15 residues long. V gave up 0 bases and J gave up 4 bases; unmatched junction bases: 3. The germline gives CDR1 LGHNT, CDR2 FRNRAP. Sample time point: newly diagnosed GD, antithyroid drugs for less than 3 months. From RNA extracted from PBMCs, the TCR library was made. In addition, the sample was reused for a study of T cells in Graves' hyperthyroidism and ophthalmopathy. That work states: Recently diagnosed hyperthyroidism of less than 2 months' duration affected patients aged 18 to 65. Separating ophthalmopathy from stable hyperthyroidism was achieved by a 13 V-J model.

Sample: peripheral blood mononuclear cells (PBMCs), taken at new diagnosis, from a patient treated with antithyroid drugs. The source of this sequence is a woman aged 35-65 years with Graves disease. The chain has TRBV12-5 and TRBJ1-1; 9 nucleotides line up with TRBD1. This chain's CDR3 is CASGLVLGQGTEAFF. CDR3 bases: TGTGCTAGTGGTTTGGTATTGGGACAGGGCACTGAAGCTTTCTTT.